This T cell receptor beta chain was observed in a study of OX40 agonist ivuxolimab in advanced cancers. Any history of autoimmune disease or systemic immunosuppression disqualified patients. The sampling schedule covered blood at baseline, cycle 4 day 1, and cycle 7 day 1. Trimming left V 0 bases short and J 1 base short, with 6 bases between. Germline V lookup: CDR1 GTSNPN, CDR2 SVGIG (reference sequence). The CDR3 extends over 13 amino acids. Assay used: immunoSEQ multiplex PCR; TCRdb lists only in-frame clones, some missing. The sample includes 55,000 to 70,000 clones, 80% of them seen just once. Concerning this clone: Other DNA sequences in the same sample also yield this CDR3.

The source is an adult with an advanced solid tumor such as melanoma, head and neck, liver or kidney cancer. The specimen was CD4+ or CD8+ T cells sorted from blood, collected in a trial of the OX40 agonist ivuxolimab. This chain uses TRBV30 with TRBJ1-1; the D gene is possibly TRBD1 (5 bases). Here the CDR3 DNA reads TGTGCCTGGAGTGTTGGACAGAACACTGAAGCTTTCTTT. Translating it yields CAWSVGQNTEAFF.